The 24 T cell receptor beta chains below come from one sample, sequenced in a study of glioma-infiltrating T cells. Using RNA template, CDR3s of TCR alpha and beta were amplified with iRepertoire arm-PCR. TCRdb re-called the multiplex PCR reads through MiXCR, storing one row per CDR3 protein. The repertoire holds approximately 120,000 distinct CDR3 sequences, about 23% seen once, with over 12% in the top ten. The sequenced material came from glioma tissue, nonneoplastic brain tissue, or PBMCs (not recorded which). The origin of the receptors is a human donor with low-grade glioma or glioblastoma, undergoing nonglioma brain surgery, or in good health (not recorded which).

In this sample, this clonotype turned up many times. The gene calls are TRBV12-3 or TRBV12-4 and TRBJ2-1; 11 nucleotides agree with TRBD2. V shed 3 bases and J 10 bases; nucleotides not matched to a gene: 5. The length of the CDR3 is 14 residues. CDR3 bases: TGTGCCAGCAGTTTTCTAGCGGGAGGATGGGAGCAGTTCTTC. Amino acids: CASSFLAGGWEQFF.

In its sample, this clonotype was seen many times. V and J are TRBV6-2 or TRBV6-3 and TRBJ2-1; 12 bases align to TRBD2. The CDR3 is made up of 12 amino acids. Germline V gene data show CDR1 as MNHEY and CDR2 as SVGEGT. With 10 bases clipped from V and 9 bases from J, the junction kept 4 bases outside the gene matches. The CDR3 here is CATALAGGEQFF. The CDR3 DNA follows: TGTGCCACCGCACTAGCGGGAGGTGAGCAGTTCTTC.

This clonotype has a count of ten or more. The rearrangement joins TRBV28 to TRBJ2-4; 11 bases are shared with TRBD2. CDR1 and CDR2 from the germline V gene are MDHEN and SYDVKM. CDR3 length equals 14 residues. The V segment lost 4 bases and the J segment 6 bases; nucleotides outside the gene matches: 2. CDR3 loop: CASSSGTSGNIQYF. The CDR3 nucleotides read TGTGCCAGCAGTTCAGGGACTAGCGGAAACATTCAGTACTTC.

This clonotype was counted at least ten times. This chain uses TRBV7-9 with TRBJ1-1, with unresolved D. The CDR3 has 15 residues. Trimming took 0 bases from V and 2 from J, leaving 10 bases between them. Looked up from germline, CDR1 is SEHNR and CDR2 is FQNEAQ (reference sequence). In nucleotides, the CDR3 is TGTGCCAGCAGCTTAGCTGCAGGAGTAAACACTGAAGCTTTCTTT. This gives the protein CASSLAAGVNTEAFF.

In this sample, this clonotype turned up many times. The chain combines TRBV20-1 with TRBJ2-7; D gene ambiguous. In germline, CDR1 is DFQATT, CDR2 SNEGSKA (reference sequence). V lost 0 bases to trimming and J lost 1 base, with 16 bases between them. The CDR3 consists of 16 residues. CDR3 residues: CSARDLVGFRSYEQYF. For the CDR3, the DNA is TGCAGTGCTAGAGATCTCGTGGGGTTTCGGTCCTACGAGCAGTACTTC.

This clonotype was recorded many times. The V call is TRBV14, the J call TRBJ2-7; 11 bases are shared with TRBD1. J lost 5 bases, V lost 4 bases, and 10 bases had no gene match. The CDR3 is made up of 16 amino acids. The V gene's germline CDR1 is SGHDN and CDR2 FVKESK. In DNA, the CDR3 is TGTGCCAGCAGCCGGGACAGGGGGGCTAAGAGGAACGAGCAGTACTTC. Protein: CASSRDRGAKRNEQYF. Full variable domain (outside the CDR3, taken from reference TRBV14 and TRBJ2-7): EAGVTQFPSHSVIEKGQTVTLRCDPISGHDNLYWYRRVMGKEIKFLLHFVKESKQDESGMPNNRFLAERTGGTYSTLKVQPAELEDSGVYFCASSRDRGAKRNEQYFGPGTRLTVT.

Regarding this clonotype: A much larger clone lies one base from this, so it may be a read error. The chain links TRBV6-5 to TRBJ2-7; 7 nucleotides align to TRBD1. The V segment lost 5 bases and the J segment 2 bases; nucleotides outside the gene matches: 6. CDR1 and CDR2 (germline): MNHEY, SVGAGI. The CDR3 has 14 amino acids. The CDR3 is CASSNYRGPYEQYF. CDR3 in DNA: TGTGCCAGCAGTAACTACAGGGGCCCCTACGAGCAGTACTTC.

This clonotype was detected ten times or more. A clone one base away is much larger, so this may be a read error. The CDR3 sequence: CASRLDPGGGHEQYF. CDR3 DNA: TGTGCCAGCCGCTTGGATCCCGGTGGGGGCCACGAGCAGTACTTC. The J gene is TRBJ2-7, the V gene TRBV7-2, with D possibly TRBD1 on 6 matching bases. Germline CDR1 SGHTA, CDR2 FQGNSA. The CDR3 is 15 residues long.

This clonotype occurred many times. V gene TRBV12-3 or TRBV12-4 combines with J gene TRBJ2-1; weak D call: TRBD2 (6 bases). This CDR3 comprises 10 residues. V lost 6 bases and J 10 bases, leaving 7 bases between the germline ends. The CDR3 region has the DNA TGTGCCAGCAGCGGACTAGAGCAGTTCTTC. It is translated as CASSGLEQFF.

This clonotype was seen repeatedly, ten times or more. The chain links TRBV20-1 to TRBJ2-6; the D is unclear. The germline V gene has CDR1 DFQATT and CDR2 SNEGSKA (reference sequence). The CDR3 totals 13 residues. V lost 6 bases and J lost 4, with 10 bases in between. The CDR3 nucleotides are TGCAGTGCCGCGGAGTCCGGGGCCAACGTCCTGACTTTC. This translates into CSAAESGANVLTF.

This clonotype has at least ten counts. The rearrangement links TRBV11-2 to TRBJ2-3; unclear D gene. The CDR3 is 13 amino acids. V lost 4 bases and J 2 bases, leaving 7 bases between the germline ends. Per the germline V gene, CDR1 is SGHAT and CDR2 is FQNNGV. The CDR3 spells CASSSGLTDTQYF. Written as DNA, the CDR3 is TGTGCCAGCAGCTCAGGCCTCACAGATACGCAGTATTTT.

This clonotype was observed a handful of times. CDR3 in amino acids: CASSREQGSENTIYF. The CDR3 region has the DNA TGCGCCAGCAGCCGCGAACAGGGTAGCGAAAACACCATATATTTT. The genes are TRBV4-1 and TRBJ1-3; D is possibly TRBD1 (6 bases). There are 15 residues in the CDR3. Germline lookup yields CDR1 MGHRA and CDR2 YSYEKL. V lost 4 bases and J 6 bases, leaving 16 bases between the germline ends.

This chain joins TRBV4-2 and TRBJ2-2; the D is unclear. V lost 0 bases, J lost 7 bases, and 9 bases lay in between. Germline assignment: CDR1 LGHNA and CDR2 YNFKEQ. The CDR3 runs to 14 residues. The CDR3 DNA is TGTGCCAGCAGCCAAGAACCACTCGGCGGGGAGCTGTTTTTT. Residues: CASSQEPLGGELFF.

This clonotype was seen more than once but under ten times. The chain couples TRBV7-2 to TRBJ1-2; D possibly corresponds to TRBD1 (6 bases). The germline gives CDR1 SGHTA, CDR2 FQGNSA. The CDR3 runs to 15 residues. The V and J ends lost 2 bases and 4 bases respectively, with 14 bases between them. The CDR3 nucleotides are TGTGCCAGCAGCTTAAGAGCACAGGGATCCTATGGCTACACCTTC. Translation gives CASSLRAQGSYGYTF.

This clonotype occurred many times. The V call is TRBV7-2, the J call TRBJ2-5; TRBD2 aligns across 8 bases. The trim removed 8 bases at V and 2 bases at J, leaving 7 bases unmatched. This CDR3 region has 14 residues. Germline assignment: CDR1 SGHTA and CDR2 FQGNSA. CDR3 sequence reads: CASGATSGQETQYF. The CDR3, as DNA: TGTGCCAGCGGAGCAACTAGCGGACAAGAGACCCAGTACTTC. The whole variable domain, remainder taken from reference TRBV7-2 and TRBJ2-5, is GAGVSQSPSNKVTEKGKDVELRCDPISGHTALYWYRQSLGQGLEFLIYFQGNSAPDKSGLPSDRFSAERTGGSVSTLTIQRTQQEDSAVYLCASGATSGQETQYFGPGTRLLVL.

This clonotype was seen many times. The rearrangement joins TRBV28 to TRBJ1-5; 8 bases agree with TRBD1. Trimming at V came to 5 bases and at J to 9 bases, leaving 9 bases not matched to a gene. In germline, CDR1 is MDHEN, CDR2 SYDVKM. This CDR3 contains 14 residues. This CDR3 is CASSLGTGQPPQHF. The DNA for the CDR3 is TGTGCCAGCAGTCTGGGGACAGGTCAACCGCCCCAGCATTTT.

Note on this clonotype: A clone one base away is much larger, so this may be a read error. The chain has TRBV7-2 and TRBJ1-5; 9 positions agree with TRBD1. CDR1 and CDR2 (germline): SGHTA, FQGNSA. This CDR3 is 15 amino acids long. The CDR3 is CASSPGTGRNQPRHF. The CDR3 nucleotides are TGTGCCAGCAGCCCCGGGACAGGGAGAAATCAGCCCCGGCATTTT.

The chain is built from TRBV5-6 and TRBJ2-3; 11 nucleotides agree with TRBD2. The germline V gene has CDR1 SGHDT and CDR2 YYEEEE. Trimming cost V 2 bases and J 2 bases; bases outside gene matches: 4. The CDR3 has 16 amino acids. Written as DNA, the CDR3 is TGTGCCAGCAGCTTACGACTAGCGGGATTCACAGATACGCAGTATTTT. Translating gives CASSLRLAGFTDTQYF. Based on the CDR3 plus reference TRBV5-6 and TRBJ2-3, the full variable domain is DAGVTQSPTHLIKTRGQQVTLRCSPKSGHDTVSWYQQALGQGPQFIFQYYEEEERQRGNFPDRFSGHQFPNYSSELNVNALLLGDSALYLCASSLRLAGFTDTQYFGPGTRLTVL.

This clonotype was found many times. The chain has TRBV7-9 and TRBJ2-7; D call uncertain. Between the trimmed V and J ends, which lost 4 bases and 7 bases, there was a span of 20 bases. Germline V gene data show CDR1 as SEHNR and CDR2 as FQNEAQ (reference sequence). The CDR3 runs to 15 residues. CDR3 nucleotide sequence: TGTGCCAGCAGCTCCCTGCGTGACCTCTCTTTAGAGCAGTACTTC. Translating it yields CASSSLRDLSLEQYF.

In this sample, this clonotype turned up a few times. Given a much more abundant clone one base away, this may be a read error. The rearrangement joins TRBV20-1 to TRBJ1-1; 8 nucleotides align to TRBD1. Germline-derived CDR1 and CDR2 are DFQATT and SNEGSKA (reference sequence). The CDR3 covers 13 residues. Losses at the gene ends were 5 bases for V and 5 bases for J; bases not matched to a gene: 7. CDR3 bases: TGCAGTGCTGGAGTACAGGGGGGGACTGAAGCTTTCTTT. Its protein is CSAGVQGGTEAFF.

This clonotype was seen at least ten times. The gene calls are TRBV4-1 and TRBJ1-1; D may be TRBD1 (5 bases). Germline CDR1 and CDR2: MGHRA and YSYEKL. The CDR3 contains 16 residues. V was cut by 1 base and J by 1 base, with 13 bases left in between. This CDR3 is CASSQGGGGTNTEAFF. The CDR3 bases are TGCGCCAGCAGCCAAGGGGGTGGGGGGACGAACACTGAAGCTTTCTTT.

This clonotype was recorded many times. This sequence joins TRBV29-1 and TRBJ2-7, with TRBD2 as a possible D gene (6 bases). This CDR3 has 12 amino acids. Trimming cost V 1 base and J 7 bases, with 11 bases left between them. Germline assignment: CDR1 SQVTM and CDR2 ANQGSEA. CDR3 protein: CSVEGRGREQYF. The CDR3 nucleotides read TGCAGCGTTGAAGGTCGGGGGAGAGAGCAGTACTTC.

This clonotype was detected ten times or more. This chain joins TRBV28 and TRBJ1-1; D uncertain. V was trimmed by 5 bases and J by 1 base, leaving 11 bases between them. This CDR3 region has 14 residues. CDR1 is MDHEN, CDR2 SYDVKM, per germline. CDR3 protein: CASSKLTENTEAFF. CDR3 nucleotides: TGTGCCAGCAGTAAACTTACAGAGAACACTGAAGCTTTCTTT.

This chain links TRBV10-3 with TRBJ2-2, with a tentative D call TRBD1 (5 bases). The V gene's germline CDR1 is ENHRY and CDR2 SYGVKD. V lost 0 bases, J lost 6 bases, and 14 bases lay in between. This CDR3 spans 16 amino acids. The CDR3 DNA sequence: TGTGCCATCAGTGAGTCAAAAAGGGGATCGGCCGGGGAGCTGTTTTTT. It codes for CAISESKRGSAGELFF.